These 27 T cell receptor beta chains originate from one sample sequenced in a study of cytomegalovirus exposure and HLA in healthy donors. PCR amplification relied on 60 Vbeta primers (plus 13 Jbeta primers). TCRdb's copy holds only in-frame clones and misses some; the assay was immunoSEQ multiplex PCR. The sample consists of about 190,000 clones, roughly 80% of them appearing once. What was sequenced was PBMCs. These TCRs come from a woman aged 25 to 45 in good health and CMV-seropositive.

The J gene is TRBJ2-5, the V gene TRBV6-6, with a possible D match to TRBD2 (5 bases). The closer fit of TRBJ2-7 to the DNA end suggests the J call may be wrong. CDR3 size: 13 residues. Germline CDR1 is MNHNY and CDR2 is SVGAGI (reference sequence). CDR3 sequence reads: CASSPGLFYEQYF. CDR3 nucleotide sequence: TGTGCCAGCAGCCCTGGACTGTTCTACGAGCAGTACTTC.

CDR3 region: CASSFTGTGNTIYF. In nucleotides, the CDR3 is TGTGCCAGCAGTTTTACAGGGACTGGAAACACCATATATTTT. V usage is TRBV28 and J usage is TRBJ1-3; the D gene is possibly TRBD1 (6 bases). The CDR3 spans 14 residues. Germline V gene data show CDR1 as MDHEN and CDR2 as SYDVKM. Trimming pared 3 bases from V and 2 bases from J, leaving 8 bases between.

The rearrangement uses TRBV7-9 and TRBJ2-5, with D uncertain. The CDR3 consists of 15 residues. The germline V and J ends were trimmed by 4 bases and 4 bases, with 16 bases remaining between them. In germline, CDR1 is SEHNR, CDR2 FQNEAQ (reference sequence). The CDR3 nucleotides are TGTGCCAGCAGCTACCCGGGTCAAATAGGAGAGACCCAGTACTTC. Its translation: CASSYPGQIGETQYF.

The chain uses TRBV6-6 and TRBJ2-5; 8 bases are a match to TRBD2. This CDR3 spans 16 amino acids. Unmatched junction bases numbered 8, after V lost 2 bases and J lost 3 bases. From germline, CDR1 is MNHNY and CDR2 SVGAGI (reference sequence). The CDR3 here is CASSYTHQREKETQYF. CDR3 bases: TGTGCCAGCAGTTACACCCATCAGCGGGAGAAAGAGACCCAGTACTTC.

V gene TRBV29-1 combines with J gene TRBJ2-5, with D perhaps TRBD2 (7 bases). This CDR3 is built from 12 residues. Germline V CDR1 and CDR2: SQVTM, ANQGSEA. Trimming removed 6 bases from V and 1 base from J, with 9 bases in between. For the CDR3, the DNA is TGCAGCGTGAGGGGGGGCCAAGAGACCCAGTACTTC. Amino acid sequence: CSVRGGQETQYF.

This clone has just one count. The V and J genes are TRBV5-1 and TRBJ2-5, with 10 bases that match TRBD2. Germline CDR1 reads SGHRS; CDR2 reads YFSETQ. The CDR3 loop spans 16 amino acids. The V gene end was trimmed by 1 base and the J gene end by 4 bases; junction bases not matched to a gene: 7. CDR3 in DNA: TGCGCCAGCAGCTTGTTGGGACTAGCGATCCGAGAGACCCAGTACTTC. Its translation: CASSLLGLAIRETQYF. Using reference TRBV5-1 and TRBJ2-5 for the parts outside the CDR3, the full variable domain is KAGVTQTPRYLIKTRGQQVTLSCSPISGHRSVSWYQQTPGQGLQFLFEYFSETQRNKGNFPGRFSGRQFSNSRSEMNVSTLELGDSALYLCASSLLGLAIRETQYFGPGTRLLVL.

This chain connects TRBV14 to TRBJ2-3, with 7 bases matching TRBD2. The V gene's germline CDR1 is SGHDN and CDR2 FVKESK. V lost 3 bases, J lost 8 bases, and 8 bases stayed unmatched. The CDR3 spans 14 residues. CDR3 sequence (DNA): TGTGCCAGCAGCCAGATATACACGGGGGGTACGCAGTATTTT. Amino acids: CASSQIYTGGTQYF.

V usage is TRBV27 and J usage is TRBJ1-1; 10 bases fit TRBD1. J gave up 6 bases and V 4 bases, and 5 bases lay outside the gene matches. In germline, CDR1 is MNHEY, CDR2 SMNVEV (reference sequence). The CDR3 runs 14 residues. As DNA, the CDR3 is TGTGCCAGCAGTTCCCTCGGGACAGGGGCTGAAGCTTTCTTT. It yields the protein CASSSLGTGAEAFF.

The chain uses TRBV6-1 and TRBJ2-3; 7 bases map to TRBD2. Looked up from germline, CDR1 is MNHNS and CDR2 is SASEGT. Unmatched junction bases numbered 9, after V lost 7 bases and J lost 2 bases. This CDR3 has 15 amino acids. Here the CDR3 reads CASNHWREPTDTQYF. The CDR3 DNA sequence: TGTGCCAGCAATCACTGGCGGGAGCCCACAGATACGCAGTATTTT.

This clone came up a few times. The CDR3 region has the DNA TGTGCCACGGAGGCCGGGGGGTCGAACACTGAAGCTTTCTTT. Its protein product is CATEAGGSNTEAFF. The chain carries TRBV6-5 and TRBJ1-1; tentatively, D is TRBD1 (5 bases). The germline gives CDR1 MNHEY, CDR2 SVGAGI. The V end lost 10 bases, the J end lost 1 base, and 16 bases lay between the germline ends. The CDR3 consists of 14 residues.

This clone has more than one count but fewer than ten. Relative to the germline gene, one junction end is altered; a read error may explain this. The rearrangement uses TRBV7-7 and TRBJ2-1; possibly TRBD1 for D (5 bases). Germline V gene data show CDR1 as SSHAT and CDR2 as FNYEAQ (reference sequence). The CDR3 consists of 13 residues. The CDR3 loop reads CASSRGHYNEQFF. CDR3 DNA sequence: TGTGCTAGCAGCCGCGGACACTACAATGAGCAGTTCTTC.

The chain combines TRBV5-4 with TRBJ2-1; 9 bases fit TRBD1. The CDR3 runs 14 residues. Germline V CDR1 and CDR2: SGHNT, YYREEE (reference sequence). The ends lost 7 bases at V and 7 bases at J; junction bases unmatched: 9. CDR3 region: CASRQQGAGNEQFF. For the CDR3, the DNA is TGTGCCAGCCGACAACAGGGGGCCGGGAATGAGCAGTTCTTC.

The chain links TRBV28 to TRBJ2-1; 10 bases agree with TRBD2. CDR1 and CDR2 (germline): MDHEN, SYDVKM. This CDR3 spans 16 amino acids. V trimming: 4 bases; J trimming: 1 base; junction bases outside the gene matches: 4. The CDR3 region has the DNA TGTGCCAGCAGTTCGCCGACTAGCGGGTCCTACAATGAGCAGTTCTTC. This sequence encodes CASSSPTSGSYNEQFF.

This clone appeared a few times. In the same sample, other DNA sequences code for this CDR3. CDR3 coding DNA: TGTGCCAGCTCACTTTACAGGGGATCGGGAAACACCATATATTTT. This gives the protein CASSLYRGSGNTIYF. V and J are TRBV18 and TRBJ1-3; 7 positions agree with TRBD1. The CDR3 contains 15 residues. With 4 bases clipped from V and 4 bases from J, the junction kept 7 bases outside the gene matches. Germline CDR1 reads KGHSH; CDR2 reads LQKENI.

This clone showed up just once. V and J are TRBV7-9 and TRBJ2-7; TRBD1 might be the D (6 bases). The germline CDR1 and CDR2 sequences are SEHNR and FQNEAQ (reference sequence). Trimming removed 3 bases from V and 9 bases from J, with 18 bases in between. The CDR3 contains 14 residues. DNA for the CDR3: TGTGCCAGCAGCTTTGTTACGGTACAAGGGGGGCAGTACTTC. Translated: CASSFVTVQGGQYF.

CDR3 amino acids: CASSTTGILTEAFF. CDR3 in DNA: TGCGCCAGCAGCACCACAGGGATTCTCACTGAAGCTTTCTTT. V gene TRBV5-1 combines with J gene TRBJ1-1, with D perhaps matching TRBD1 (6 bases). This CDR3 contains 14 residues. Germline CDR1 reads SGHRS; CDR2 reads YFSETQ. The V and J ends lost 4 bases and 4 bases respectively, with 14 bases between them.

The V and J genes are TRBV5-6 and TRBJ1-2, with a tentative D call TRBD1 (5 bases). This CDR3 region has 14 residues. Germline-derived CDR1 and CDR2 are SGHDT and YYEEEE. Deletions cut 4 bases from V and 3 bases from J, with 13 bases between. CDR3 sequence (DNA): TGTGCCAGCAGCGGTACAGGAGCTGACTATGGCTACACCTTC. It is translated as CASSGTGADYGYTF.

The J gene is TRBJ2-3, the V gene TRBV28, with TRBD2 matching over 13 bases. Per the germline V gene, CDR1 is MDHEN and CDR2 is SYDVKM. The CDR3 has 15 residues. J was trimmed by 2 bases and V by 5 bases; bases with no gene match: 1. CDR3 in DNA: TGTGCCAGCAGTGGGACTAGCGGGACCACAGATACGCAGTATTTT. The encoded protein is CASSGTSGTTDTQYF.

The chain employs TRBV27 and TRBJ1-2; D unresolved. V was cut by 3 bases and J by 2 bases, with 7 bases left in between. The CDR3 is 13 amino acids. Germline V gene data show CDR1 as MNHEY and CDR2 as SMNVEV (reference sequence). CDR3 amino acids: CASSLQANYGYTF. CDR3 in DNA: TGTGCCAGCAGTTTGCAGGCCAACTATGGCTACACCTTC.

The chain links TRBV6-4 to TRBJ2-1, with TRBD2 as a possible D gene (5 bases). CDR1 MRHNA and CDR2 SNTAGT come from the germline V gene. V shed 4 bases and J shed 3 bases, with 10 bases lying between them. The CDR3 contains 14 residues. CDR3 sequence: CASSAREGYNEQFF. CDR3 coding DNA: TGTGCCAGCAGTGCTCGGGAAGGCTACAATGAGCAGTTCTTC.

The V call is TRBV2, the J call TRBJ1-1; weak D call: TRBD1 (6 bases). The CDR3 spans 13 residues. CDR1 SNHLY and CDR2 FYNNEI come from the germline V gene. Trimming stripped 4 bases from V and 8 bases from J, with 14 bases between. The CDR3 bases are TGTGCCAGCAGTGGCGGGGGGGCGCAGGAAGCTTTCTTT. Amino acids: CASSGGGAQEAFF.

The rearrangement links TRBV29-1 to TRBJ1-2; 10 bases are a match to TRBD1. Germline assignment: CDR1 SQVTM and CDR2 ANQGSEA. V shed 6 bases, J shed 8 bases, and the junction held 12 bases outside the gene matches. The length of the CDR3 is 14 residues. Written as DNA, the CDR3 is TGCAGCGTCATAAGGGACAGGGGATCGGAAGGCTACACCTTC. This encodes CSVIRDRGSEGYTF.

The chain recombines TRBV29-1 with TRBJ2-5; D unclear. Judging by the DNA end, TRBJ2-7 fits better; the J call may be wrong. From germline, CDR1 is SQVTM and CDR2 ANQGSEA. The length of the CDR3 is 10 residues. CDR3 residues: CSVGGDEQYF. The CDR3 DNA reads TGCAGCGTTGGAGGAGACGAGCAGTACTTC.

This clone came up once. The V and J genes are TRBV6-6 and TRBJ2-7, with TRBD1 matching over 9 bases. CDR3 size: 15 residues. CDR1 MNHNY and CDR2 SVGAGI come from the germline V gene (reference sequence). With V trimmed by 4 bases and J by 3 bases, 7 bases remained unmatched. The CDR3 here is CASSFGTGPYYEQYF. The CDR3 coding sequence is TGTGCCAGCAGTTTCGGGACAGGGCCATACTACGAGCAGTACTTC.

The J gene is TRBJ1-3, the V gene TRBV5-5; no definite D call. Germline V gene data show CDR1 as SGHKS and CDR2 as YYEKEE (reference sequence). V lost 5 bases, J lost 0 bases, and 12 bases lay in between. The CDR3 runs 15 residues. In nucleotides, the CDR3 is TGTGCCAGCAGTCCACCTACTCTCTCTGGAAACACCATATATTTT. Its translation: CASSPPTLSGNTIYF.

The chain uses TRBV18 and TRBJ2-7; tentatively, D is TRBD2 (5 bases). V lost 2 bases to trimming and J lost 6 bases, with 8 bases between them. From germline, CDR1 is KGHSH and CDR2 LQKENI. The CDR3 runs to 12 residues. CDR3 protein: CASSPGGLEQYF. DNA for the CDR3: TGTGCCAGCTCACCAGGCGGGCTCGAGCAGTACTTC.

This rearrangement joins TRBV29-1 to TRBJ2-3; 9 bases map to TRBD2. The germline gives CDR1 SQVTM, CDR2 ANQGSEA. The junction had 8 bases not matched to a gene; V was cut back by 2 bases and J by 8 bases. The CDR3 consists of 14 residues. CDR3 loop: CSVEYSGSRGTQYF. CDR3 coding DNA: TGCAGCGTTGAATATAGCGGGAGCCGCGGTACGCAGTATTTT.